The clone carrying this T cell receptor (beta chain) appeared a single time. Its target is unknown. This entry is derived from a study of PD-L1 blockade in urothelial cancer. Overall study context: Most patients, about nine tenths of the roughly 30, were males with bladder-origin cancer. Findings of the study overall: It was durable-benefit patients whose tumor-associated blood clones expanded more at 3 weeks.

Time point denoted: pretreatment peripheral blood. Disease in patients was locally advanced or metastatic urothelial carcinoma. Per-patient samples, pretreatment and on-treatment, numbered 1 to 8. The repertoire was sequenced with immunoSEQ multiplex PCR; TCRdb's copy has only in-frame clones and lacks some. This repertoire shows about 30,000 clones, over 75% found once; its top ten account for about a sixth. The CDR3 length is 16 residues. With 0 bases clipped from V and 8 bases from J, the junction kept 7 bases outside the gene matches. CDR1 and CDR2 from the germline V gene are SGDLS and YYNGEE. The receptor was derived from a man aged 55 to 70 with urothelial cancer. Sequenced material: PBMCs, taken around atezolizumab (anti-PD-L1) treatment. The rearrangement links TRBV9 to TRBJ1-3, with 11 nucleotides matching TRBD1. CDR3 sequence reads: CASSVDLGTGGHTIYF. The CDR3, as DNA: TGTGCCAGCAGCGTAGATTTAGGGACAGGGGGGCACACCATATATTTT. The complete variable domain, with remaining parts taken from reference TRBV9 and TRBJ1-3, reads DSGVTQTPKHLITATGQRVTLRCSPRSGDLSVYWYQQSLDQGLQFLIQYYNGEERAKGNILERFSAQQFPDLHSELNLSSLELGDSALYFCASSVDLGTGGHTIYFGEGSWLTVV.